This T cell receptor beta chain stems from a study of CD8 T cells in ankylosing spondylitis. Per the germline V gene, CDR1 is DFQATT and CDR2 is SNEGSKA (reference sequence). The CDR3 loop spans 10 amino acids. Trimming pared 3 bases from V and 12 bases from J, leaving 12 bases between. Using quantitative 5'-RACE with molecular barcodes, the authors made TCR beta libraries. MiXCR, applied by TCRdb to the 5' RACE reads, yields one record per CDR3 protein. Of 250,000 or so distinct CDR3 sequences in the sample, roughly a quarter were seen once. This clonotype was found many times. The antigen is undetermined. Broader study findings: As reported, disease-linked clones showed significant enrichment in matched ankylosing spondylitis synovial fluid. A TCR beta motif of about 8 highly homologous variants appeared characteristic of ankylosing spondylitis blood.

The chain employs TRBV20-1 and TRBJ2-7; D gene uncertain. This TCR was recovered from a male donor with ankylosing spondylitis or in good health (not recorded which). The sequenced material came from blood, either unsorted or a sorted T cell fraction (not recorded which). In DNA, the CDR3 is TGCAGTGCTAGTGACCCCCTAACGTACTTC. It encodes CSASDPLTYF.